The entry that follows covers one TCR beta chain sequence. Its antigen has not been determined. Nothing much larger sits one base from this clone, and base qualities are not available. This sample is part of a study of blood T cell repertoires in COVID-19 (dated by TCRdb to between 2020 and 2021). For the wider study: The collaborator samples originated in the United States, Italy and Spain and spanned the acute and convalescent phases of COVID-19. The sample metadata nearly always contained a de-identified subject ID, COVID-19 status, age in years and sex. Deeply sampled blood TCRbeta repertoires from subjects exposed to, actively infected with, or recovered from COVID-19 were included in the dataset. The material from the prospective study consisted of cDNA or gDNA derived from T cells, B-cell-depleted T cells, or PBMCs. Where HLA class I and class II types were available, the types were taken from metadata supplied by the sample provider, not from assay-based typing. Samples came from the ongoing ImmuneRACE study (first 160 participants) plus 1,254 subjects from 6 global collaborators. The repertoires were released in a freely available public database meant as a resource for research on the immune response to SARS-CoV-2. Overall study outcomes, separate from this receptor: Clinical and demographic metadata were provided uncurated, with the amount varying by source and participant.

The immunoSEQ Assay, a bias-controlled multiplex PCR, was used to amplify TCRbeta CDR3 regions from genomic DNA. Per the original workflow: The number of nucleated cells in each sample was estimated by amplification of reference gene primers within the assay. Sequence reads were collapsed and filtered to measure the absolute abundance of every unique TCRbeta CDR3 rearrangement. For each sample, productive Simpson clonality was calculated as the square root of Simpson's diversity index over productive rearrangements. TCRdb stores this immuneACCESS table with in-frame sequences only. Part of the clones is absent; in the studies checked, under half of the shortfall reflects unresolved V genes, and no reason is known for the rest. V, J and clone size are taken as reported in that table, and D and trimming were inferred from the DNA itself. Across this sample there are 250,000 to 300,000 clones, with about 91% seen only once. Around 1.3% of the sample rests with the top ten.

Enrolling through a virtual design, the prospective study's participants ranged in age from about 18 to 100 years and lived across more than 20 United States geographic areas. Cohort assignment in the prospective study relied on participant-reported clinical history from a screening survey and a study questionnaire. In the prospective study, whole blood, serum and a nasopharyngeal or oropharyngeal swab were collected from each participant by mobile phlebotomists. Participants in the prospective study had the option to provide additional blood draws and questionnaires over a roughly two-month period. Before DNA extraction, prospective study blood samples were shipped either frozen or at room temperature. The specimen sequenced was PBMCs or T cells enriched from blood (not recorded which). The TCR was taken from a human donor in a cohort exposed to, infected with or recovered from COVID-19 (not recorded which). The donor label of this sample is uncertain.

The nucleotide sequence is given as TGTGCCAGCAGCTTGGAACAGGTGGTCTACGAGCAGTACTTC. This yields the protein CASSLEQVVYEQYF. The chain is encoded by TRBV5-5 joined to TRBJ2-7; perhaps TRBD1 is the D gene, with 5 bases matching. A distance of 10 bases separates the germline ends of V and J, which lose 0 bases and 3 bases respectively. CDR1 and CDR2 were assigned from the germline V gene (reference sequence) as SGHKS and YYEKEE. The CDR3 measures 14 amino acids from cysteine to phenylalanine. Just the 42-base CDR3 DNA is kept, in frame starting at base 1.